The entry that follows covers one TCR beta chain sequence. Its antigen remains unidentified. This specimen belongs to a study of cytomegalovirus exposure and HLA in healthy donors. Study information: The 100 to 150 validation repertoires were reported in a later analysis to have been generated on the same platform as the roughly 700 first-cohort repertoires. General study points: In the 120 validation repertoires, just under 95% of cluster scores exceeded 0, per a later analysis. The study listed 164 cytomegalovirus-associated TCR beta chains. Rare sequences made up most TCRs, while some public TCRs were found in many donors.

The assay was immunoSEQ multiplex PCR, and TCRdb's table has in-frame clones only and misses some. The sample contains fewer than 150,000 clones, about nine tenths of which appear only once. Germline CDR1 and CDR2: MNHNS and SASEGT. CDR3 length: 15 amino acids. Trimming cost V 10 bases and J 0 bases; bases outside gene matches: 6. The chain is built from TRBV6-1 and TRBJ2-7; 13 bases agree with TRBD2. The sample taken for sequencing was PBMCs. The sequence came from a man aged 18 to 30 in good health and CMV-seropositive. The CDR3 DNA is TGTGCCACCTCGACTAGCGGGGGGAGCTCCTACGAGCAGTACTTC. It is translated as CATSTSGGSSYEQYF.